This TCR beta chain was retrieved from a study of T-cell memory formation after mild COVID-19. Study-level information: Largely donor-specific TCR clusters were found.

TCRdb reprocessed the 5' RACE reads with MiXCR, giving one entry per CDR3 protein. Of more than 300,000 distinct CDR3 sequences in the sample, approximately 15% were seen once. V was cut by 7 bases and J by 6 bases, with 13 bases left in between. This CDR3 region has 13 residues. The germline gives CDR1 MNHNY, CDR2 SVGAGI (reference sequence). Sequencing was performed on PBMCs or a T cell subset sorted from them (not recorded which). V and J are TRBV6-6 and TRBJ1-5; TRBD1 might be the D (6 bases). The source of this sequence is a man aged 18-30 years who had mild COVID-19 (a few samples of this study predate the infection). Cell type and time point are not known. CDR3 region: CASTHRVSQPQHF. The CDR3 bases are TGTGCCAGCACCCACAGGGTTAGTCAGCCCCAGCATTTT.